Listed below are T cell receptor beta chains from one sample, sequenced in a study of T cell repertoires in cytomegalovirus infection. TCRdb recomputed calls from the reads with MiXCR, one row per CDR3 protein. The sample lists some 920,000 distinct CDR3 sequences, roughly 30% seen once, with more than 12% in the top ten. No antigen is known for these receptors. The material was cultured CD8+ T cells from PBMCs, obtained from culture after CMV antigen stimulation. These receptor sequences come from a human donor in good health (CMV status not recorded). Some clones in this sample may be carry-over from other donors' samples. CDR3s include the opening cysteine and the closing phenylalanine or tryptophan. A D gene is named only where the DNA matches it firmly. Clone size is not always given. Where it is, it says once, few, many or a class for expanded clones.

clone_size d_call j_call v_call cdr3_nt cdr3_aa
many TRBD1 TRBJ2-5 TRBV7-9 TGTGCCAGCACCCCCAACAGGGGGGAAGAGACCCAGTACTTC CASTPNRGEETQYF
. . TRBJ2-1 TRBV2 TGTGCCAGCAGTGGGCATGAGCAGTTCTTC CASSGHEQFF
few . TRBJ2-3 TRBV6-2/TRBV6-3 TGTGCCAGCAGTTACTCGCAGTACCACACAGATACGCAGTATTTT CASSYSQYHTDTQYF
. TRBD1 TRBJ2-1 TRBV19 TGTGCCAGTAGTGACCCGACAGGGCCCAATGAGCAGTTCTTC CASSDPTGPNEQFF
few . TRBJ2-2 TRBV7-6 TGTGCCAGCAGCTTAGATTGGGGAAACGGGGAGCTGTTTTTT CASSLDWGNGELFF
. TRBD1 TRBJ1-2 TRBV19 TGTGCCAGTAGTATAGACCTGATGACAGGGCGCACCTTC CASSIDLMTGRTF
. . TRBJ2-1 TRBV5-1 TGCGCCAGCAGCTTTCGGGGCAATTACAATGAGCAGTTCTTC CASSFRGNYNEQFF
. . TRBJ1-4 TRBV5-5 TGTGCCAGCAGCCGTGGGAGTTCTAATGAAAAACTGTTTTTT CASSRGSSNEKLFF
many TRBD1 TRBJ2-3 TRBV7-2 TGTGCCAGCGAGGGGACAGCCTCATCTGAGCAGTATTTT CASEGTASSEQYF
. . TRBJ2-1 TRBV27 TGTGCCAGCTCTCCCGCCGGGGAGCGACGCGAGCAGTTCTTC CASSPAGERREQFF
. . TRBJ2-3 TRBV19 TGTGCCAGTAGTATATCGGAGTGGGCTACGCAGTATTTT CASSISEWATQYF
. . TRBJ1-1 TRBV9 TGTGCCAGCAGCGTAGAGGCAGGGGTCTTCACTGAAGCTTTCTTT CASSVEAGVFTEAFF
few . TRBJ1-2 TRBV4-1 TGCGCCAGCAGCCAAGACGGGCAGAGGACGCGAACCTTC CASSQDGQRTRTF
. TRBD2 TRBJ2-7 TRBV7-9 TGTGCCAGCATAGAGTTGACTAGCGGGACCTACGAGCAGTACTTC CASIELTSGTYEQYF
. TRBD1 TRBJ1-1 TRBV15 TGTGCCACCGTCAGGGGACAGGGGGCGGACACTGAAGCTTTCTTT CATVRGQGADTEAFF
. TRBD2 TRBJ2-1 TRBV6-5 TGTGCCAGCAGCCTGAGGGCGGGGGACGGATATGAGCAGTTCTTC CASSLRAGDGYEQFF
. . TRBJ2-2 TRBV7-4 TGTGCCAGCAGCCCCACCCAAGTTTTGGGCCTAACCGGGGAGCTGTTTTTT CASSPTQVLGLTGELFF
few . TRBJ1-5 TRBV4-1 TGCGCCAGCAGCCACCGCACTCCGGAGGCAGGCGGGGGCCCTTATAGCAATCAGCCCCAGCATTTT CASSHRTPEAGGGPYSNQPQHF
. . TRBJ2-1 TRBV3-1 TGTGCCAGCAGCCAAGATTGGCGGATCTCCTACAATGAGCAGTTCTTC CASSQDWRISYNEQFF
few TRBD1 TRBJ2-2 TRBV11-2 TGTGCCAGCAGCCCAAGCCCCGGGACAGAGGTGGCCGGGGAGCTGTTTTTT CASSPSPGTEVAGELFF
few . TRBJ2-5 TRBV14 TGTGCCAGCAGCCTCAGAGAGGGGGTTGAGACCCAGTACTTC CASSLREGVETQYF
. TRBD1 TRBJ2-1 TRBV7-4 TGTGCCAGCAGCCCTTCCGGACAGGGGGTTTTCAATGAGCAGTTCTTC CASSPSGQGVFNEQFF
. . TRBJ2-1 TRBV5-6 TGTGCCAGCAGCTATACACCACCTGAGCAGTTCTTC CASSYTPPEQFF
. . TRBJ1-1 TRBV7-3 TGTGCCAGCAGCTCCGCCGCGGGCACTGAAGCTTTCTTT CASSSAAGTEAFF
few TRBD2 TRBJ2-1 TRBV4-3 TGCGCCAGCAGCCAAGCCTGGCGGGGGGGCTCCTACAATGAGCAGTTCTTC CASSQAWRGGSYNEQFF
. TRBD1 TRBJ2-1 TRBV4-1 TGCGCCAGCAGCCAAAGGCGTACCGGGACAGGGTCTTTTGGCGCCTACAATGAGCAGTTCTTC CASSQRRTGTGSFGAYNEQFF
. . TRBJ1-1 TRBV28 TGTGCCAGCAGTTTACGAATAACGAACACTGAAGCTTTCTTT CASSLRITNTEAFF
. . TRBJ2-2 TRBV27 TGTGCCAGCAGTTTGAGTGAGGTTTACACCGGGGAGCTGTTTTTT CASSLSEVYTGELFF
few . TRBJ1-1 TRBV6-2/TRBV6-3 TGTGCCAGCGGTTGGACTAGGAACACTGAAGCTTTCTTT CASGWTRNTEAFF
many . TRBJ1-1 TRBV7-2 TGTGCCAGCAGCGATCCCACGCGGGGGAAAGCTTTCTTT CASSDPTRGKAFF
. . TRBJ1-3 TRBV7-4 TGTGCCAGCAGCTCACCCCGGAGGGTCTCTGGAAACACCATATATTTT CASSSPRRVSGNTIYF